The entry below describes one T cell receptor beta chain. The target antigen is unknown. The data stem from a study of cytomegalovirus exposure and HLA in healthy donors. Notes on the study in general: Among CMV-associated TCR beta chains, most appeared HLA-restricted in a later analysis. Among the most significant clusters, several appeared linked to common viral pathogens in a later analysis. The number of N-insertions in an Asian-associated ancestry cluster was reportedly below the approximately 700-donor mean in a later analysis.

PCR used 60 Vbeta primers and 13 Jbeta primers. Clones were sequenced by immunoSEQ multiplex PCR, and TCRdb holds only the in-frame ones, with some missing. Of 100,000 to 150,000 clones listed, 72% are singletons. This receptor was taken from a man aged 30 to 39 in good health and CMV-seronegative. The sequencing input was PBMCs.

CDR3 sequence reads: CASSGQGLGELFF. CDR3 sequence (DNA): TGTGCCAGCAGCGGACAGGGACTCGGGGAGCTGTTTTTT. The chain links TRBV7-2 to TRBJ2-2, with 8 bases identical to TRBD1. The CDR3 is made up of 13 amino acids. Germline CDR1 reads SGHTA; CDR2 reads FQGNSA. J gave up 7 bases and V 5 bases, and 3 bases lay outside the gene matches.